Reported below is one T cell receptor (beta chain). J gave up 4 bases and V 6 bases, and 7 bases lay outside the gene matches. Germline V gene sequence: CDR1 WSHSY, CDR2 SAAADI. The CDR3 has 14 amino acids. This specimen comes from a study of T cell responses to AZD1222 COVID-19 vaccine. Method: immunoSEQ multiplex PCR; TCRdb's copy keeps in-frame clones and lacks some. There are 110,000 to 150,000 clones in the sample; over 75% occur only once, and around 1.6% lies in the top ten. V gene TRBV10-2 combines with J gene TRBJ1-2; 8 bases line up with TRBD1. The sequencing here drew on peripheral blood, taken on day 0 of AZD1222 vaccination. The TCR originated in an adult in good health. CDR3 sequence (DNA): TGCGCCAGCAGGGGACAGGATAGCGCCTATGGCTACACCTTC. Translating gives CASRGQDSAYGYTF.